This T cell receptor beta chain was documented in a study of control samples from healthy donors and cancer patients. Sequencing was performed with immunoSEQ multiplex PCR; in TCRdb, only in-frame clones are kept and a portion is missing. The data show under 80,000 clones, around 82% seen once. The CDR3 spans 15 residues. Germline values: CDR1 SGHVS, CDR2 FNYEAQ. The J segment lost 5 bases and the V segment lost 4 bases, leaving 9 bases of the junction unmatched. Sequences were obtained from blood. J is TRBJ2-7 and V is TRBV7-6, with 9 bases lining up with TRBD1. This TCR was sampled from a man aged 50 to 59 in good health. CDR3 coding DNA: TGTGCCAGCAGCTCACAACAGGGGGCTCGAAACGAGCAGTACTTC. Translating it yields CASSSQQGARNEQYF.